The 32 T cell receptor beta chains in this list originate from one sample, sequenced in a study of siplizumab effects on memory and regulatory T cells. TCRdb keeps only in-frame clones here, not all; method: immunoSEQ multiplex PCR. The data show 95,000 to 100,000 clones, with around nine tenths seen just once and about 12% held by the top ten. The source material was non-Treg CD4+ T cells sorted from blood. Receptors originate from a human donor in good health.

CDR3 nucleotide sequence: TGTGCCAGCAGCTTCTCCCCCCGTGACAGGGATGGACAAGAGACCCAGTACTTC. It yields the protein CASSFSPRDRDGQETQYF. The J gene is TRBJ2-5, the V gene TRBV11-1; 7 bases match TRBD1. With 3 bases clipped from V and 2 bases from J, the junction kept 15 bases outside the gene matches. The CDR3 is made up of 18 amino acids. Looked up from germline, CDR1 is SGHAT and CDR2 is FQDESV (reference sequence).

V usage is TRBV6-1 and J usage is TRBJ2-2; 7 nucleotides match TRBD1. J gave up 1 base and V 7 bases, and 3 bases lay outside the gene matches. The CDR3 consists of 14 residues. Germline V gene data show CDR1 as MNHNS and CDR2 as SASEGT. The CDR3 coding sequence is TGTGCCAGCACCCGGGACAGGAACACCGGGGAGCTGTTTTTT. This translates into CASTRDRNTGELFF.

The V call is TRBV5-1, the J call TRBJ2-3; TRBD2 matches at 7 bases. Germline-derived CDR1 and CDR2 are SGHRS and YFSETQ. The V segment lost 4 bases and the J segment 4 bases; nucleotides outside the gene matches: 6. This CDR3 is 14 amino acids long. The CDR3 nucleotides are TGCGCCAGCAGCCTCCGACTAGCCCCAGATACGCAGTATTTT. It codes for CASSLRLAPDTQYF.

The CDR3 DNA sequence: TGCGCCAGCAGCCAGCCGACTAGCGGGAGAGCGTCAGATACGCAGTATTTT. The encoded protein is CASSQPTSGRASDTQYF. This chain connects TRBV4-1 to TRBJ2-3; 12 bases are shared with TRBD2. V lost 3 bases to trimming and J lost 4 bases; unmatched junction nucleotides: 8. This CDR3 is built from 17 residues. The germline CDR1 and CDR2 sequences are MGHRA and YSYEKL.

The rearrangement uses TRBV7-9 and TRBJ2-7; a possible D gene is TRBD1 (5 bases). The ends were cut back, 2 bases at V and 2 bases at J, with 7 bases in the middle. Germline V gene data show CDR1 as SEHNR and CDR2 as FQNEAQ (reference sequence). CDR3 length: 13 amino acids. CDR3 in amino acids: CASSLPGTYEQYF. The CDR3 DNA follows: TGTGCCAGCAGCTTACCAGGGACCTACGAGCAGTACTTC.

The chain employs TRBV28 and TRBJ1-2; TRBD1 matches 8 bases. CDR3 length equals 14 residues. Trimming removed 6 bases from V and 7 bases from J; junction bases left unmatched: 10. Germline CDR1 MDHEN, CDR2 SYDVKM. The CDR3 coding sequence is TGTGCCAGCAGACCACAGGGGGGGTGGGGTGGCTACACCTTC. Amino acid sequence: CASRPQGGWGGYTF.

The CDR3 reads CASSALPGQGYEQYF. The CDR3, as DNA: TGTGCCAGCAGCGCCCTCCCGGGACAGGGCTACGAGCAGTACTTC. The chain joins TRBV7-6 to TRBJ2-7; 9 bases map to TRBD1. Germline V gene lookup returns CDR1 SGHVS and CDR2 FNYEAQ. The CDR3 length is 15 residues. V lost 5 bases to trimming and J lost 3 bases; unmatched junction nucleotides: 8. Filled out from reference TRBV7-6 and TRBJ2-7, the complete variable domain reads GAGVSQSPRYKVTKRGQDVALRCDPISGHVSLYWYRQALGQGPEFLTYFNYEAQQDKSGLPNDRFSAERPEGSISTLTIQRTEQRDSAMYRCASSALPGQGYEQYFGPGTRLTVT.

The gene calls are TRBV29-1 and TRBJ1-1; D not resolved. V shed 6 bases and J shed 2 bases, with 4 bases lying between them. The CDR3 totals 10 residues. The germline V gene encodes CDR1 SQVTM and CDR2 ANQGSEA. CDR3 in DNA: TGCAGCGTATACAACACTGAAGCTTTCTTT. It yields the protein CSVYNTEAFF.

The rearrangement links TRBV6-5 to TRBJ2-7; 10 bases are shared with TRBD1. V shed 5 bases, J shed 7 bases, and the junction held 2 bases outside the gene matches. The CDR3 totals 12 residues. CDR1 and CDR2 from the germline V gene are MNHEY and SVGAGI. The CDR3 spells CASSRTGGEQYF. The CDR3 nucleotides read TGTGCCAGCAGTCGGACAGGGGGGGAGCAGTACTTC.

The chain is built from TRBV28 and TRBJ2-5; no reliable D call. The CDR3 is made up of 17 amino acids. V lost 4 bases and J 5 bases, leaving 23 bases between the germline ends. Germline values: CDR1 MDHEN, CDR2 SYDVKM. The CDR3 sequence is CASSSPPGRPSGETQYF. The CDR3 DNA follows: TGTGCCAGCAGTTCCCCCCCCGGACGGCCAAGTGGGGAGACCCAGTACTTC.

V and J are TRBV19 and TRBJ1-1; D gene uncertain. The CDR3 runs 12 residues. CDR1 is LNHDA, CDR2 SQIVND, per germline (reference sequence). Trimming took off 3 bases at V and 1 base at J, with 3 bases between the two ends. The CDR3 region has the DNA TGTGCCAGTAGTATCCAGAACACTGAAGCTTTCTTT. Translation gives CASSIQNTEAFF.

The rearrangement links TRBV19 to TRBJ2-5; D might be TRBD1 (5 bases). The CDR3 is made up of 14 amino acids. Trimming stripped 10 bases from V and 0 bases from J, with 15 bases between. Germline V CDR1 and CDR2: LNHDA, SQIVND (reference sequence). The CDR3 sequence is CATLEVRDQETQYF. The CDR3 DNA reads TGTGCCACCCTGGAAGTCAGGGACCAAGAGACCCAGTACTTC.

The chain uses TRBV12-5 and TRBJ2-1; TRBD2 matches at 13 bases. V lost 4 bases, J lost 3 bases, and 3 bases stayed unmatched. The CDR3 is 16 residues long. Looked up from germline, CDR1 is LGHNT and CDR2 is FRNRAP. In nucleotides, the CDR3 is TGTGCTAGTGGTTGGACTAGCGGGAGAGTCTACAATGAGCAGTTCTTC. Translation: CASGWTSGRVYNEQFF.

This sequence joins TRBV18 and TRBJ2-5; possible D gene TRBD1, 5 bases. Germline values: CDR1 KGHSH, CDR2 LQKENI. This CDR3 has 13 residues. Trimming shortened V by 6 bases and J by 5 bases, and 13 bases separated the two germline ends. The CDR3, as DNA: TGTGCCAGCTCCCCAGGGATGGCGGAGACCCAGTACTTC. Translation: CASSPGMAETQYF.

The chain joins TRBV7-2 to TRBJ2-1, with 13 positions matching TRBD2. Germline V gives CDR1 SGHTA, CDR2 FQGNSA. Trimming took 5 bases from V and 0 from J; bases not matched to a gene: 4. The CDR3 runs to 17 residues. DNA for the CDR3: TGTGCCAGCAGCCGGACTAGCGGGAGAGGCTCCTACAATGAGCAGTTCTTC. This codes for CASSRTSGRGSYNEQFF.

In nucleotides, the CDR3 is TGTGCCAGCAGCCGCGGACAGGGGGCGGATCAGCCCCAGCATTTT. It encodes CASSRGQGADQPQHF. The chain joins TRBV5-8 to TRBJ1-5, with 11 positions matching TRBD1. This CDR3 is built from 15 residues. Trimming cost V 4 bases and J 5 bases; bases outside gene matches: 5. Looked up from germline, CDR1 is SGHTS and CDR2 is YDEGEE.

The chain joins TRBV11-3 to TRBJ2-5; TRBD2 matches at 8 bases. Germline CDR1 is SGHNT and CDR2 is YENEEA. CDR3 length: 13 amino acids. V shed 5 bases and J 5 bases; nucleotides not matched to a gene: 4. The CDR3 nucleotides are TGTGCCAGCAGCCCGACTAGCGTGGAGACCCAGTACTTC. This codes for CASSPTSVETQYF.

The chain couples TRBV5-6 to TRBJ2-1; a weak D match, TRBD1 (6 bases). CDR1 and CDR2 (germline): SGHDT, YYEEEE. This CDR3 is built from 15 residues. The V end was cut by 1 base, the J end by 2 bases, with 10 bases between. CDR3 amino acids: CASSLRGTTYNEQFF. The CDR3 DNA follows: TGTGCCAGCAGCTTGAGGGGGACGACCTACAATGAGCAGTTCTTC. Based on the CDR3 plus reference TRBV5-6 and TRBJ2-1, the full variable domain is DAGVTQSPTHLIKTRGQQVTLRCSPKSGHDTVSWYQQALGQGPQFIFQYYEEEERQRGNFPDRFSGHQFPNYSSELNVNALLLGDSALYLCASSLRGTTYNEQFFGPGTRLTVL.

The V and J genes are TRBV2 and TRBJ2-1; 11 bases match TRBD2. The CDR3 length is 15 residues. The ends lost 3 bases at V and 11 bases at J; junction bases unmatched: 9. The germline gives CDR1 SNHLY, CDR2 FYNNEI. The CDR3 nucleotides are TGTGCCAGCAGTGATGTGGCTAGCGGGAGGACCCAGCAGTTCTTC. As protein: CASSDVASGRTQQFF.

This chain uses TRBV7-9 with TRBJ2-6; D unclear. Deletions cut 2 bases from V and 4 bases from J, with 6 bases between. The germline gives CDR1 SEHNR, CDR2 FQNEAQ (reference sequence). This CDR3 spans 14 amino acids. The CDR3 spells CASSLQSGANVLTF. CDR3 in DNA: TGTGCCAGCAGCTTACAGTCGGGGGCCAACGTCCTGACTTTC.

The gene calls are TRBV7-8 and TRBJ2-5, with D possibly TRBD1 on 6 matching bases. The CDR3 runs to 15 residues. V lost 3 bases and J 5 bases, leaving 16 bases between the germline ends. CDR1 and CDR2 from the germline V gene are SGHVS and FQNEAQ. This CDR3 reads CASSFIRGKKETQYF. The CDR3 DNA follows: TGTGCCAGCAGCTTTATCAGGGGAAAGAAGGAGACCCAGTACTTC.

The rearrangement uses TRBV14 and TRBJ2-1; 9 positions agree with TRBD2. Germline-derived CDR1 and CDR2 are SGHDN and FVKESK. The CDR3 runs to 15 residues. V dropped 4 bases and J dropped 4; count of bases not matched to a gene: 5. In DNA, the CDR3 is TGTGCCAGCAGCCCGACTAGCGGTATGTACAATGAGCAGTTCTTC. As protein: CASSPTSGMYNEQFF.

The chain joins TRBV27 to TRBJ1-1, with a weak D call TRBD1 (6 bases). The CDR3 length is 15 residues. The ends were cut back, 4 bases at V and 4 bases at J, with 16 bases in the middle. Germline assignment: CDR1 MNHEY and CDR2 SMNVEV (reference sequence). The CDR3 region is CASSSWTGAGTEAFF. The CDR3 region has the DNA TGTGCCAGCAGTTCTTGGACGGGGGCAGGCACTGAAGCTTTCTTT.

The chain has TRBV10-3 and TRBJ1-5; D is unclear. The germline V gene encodes CDR1 ENHRY and CDR2 SYGVKD. Trimming cost V 6 bases and J 2 bases, with 8 bases left between them. The CDR3 consists of 13 residues. The CDR3 protein is CAISPDRNQPQHF. The CDR3 DNA is TGTGCCATCAGCCCGGACCGCAATCAGCCCCAGCATTTT.

V usage is TRBV6-1 and J usage is TRBJ2-2, with D maybe TRBD2 (6 bases). The V gene lost 7 bases and the J gene lost 0 bases, with 9 bases spanning the gap. This CDR3 has 14 residues. The germline V gene encodes CDR1 MNHNS and CDR2 SASEGT. CDR3 sequence: CASTRDSNTGELFF. The CDR3 region has the DNA TGTGCCAGCACTCGGGACTCGAACACCGGGGAGCTGTTTTTT.

The chain uses TRBV19 and TRBJ2-5; D is possibly TRBD2 (6 bases). V lost 1 base and J 4 bases, leaving 13 bases between the germline ends. The CDR3 consists of 15 residues. Germline CDR1 is LNHDA and CDR2 is SQIVND (reference sequence). CDR3 loop: CASSIANGGRETQYF. CDR3 DNA: TGTGCCAGTAGTATAGCTAATGGAGGGCGAGAGACCCAGTACTTC.

This clone was seen only once. The chain recombines TRBV5-4 with TRBJ2-7; maybe TRBD2 (6 bases). The germline gives CDR1 SGHNT, CDR2 YYREEE (reference sequence). The V gene lost 4 bases and the J gene lost 1 base, with 12 bases spanning the gap. The CDR3 runs to 14 residues. The CDR3 nucleotides read TGTGCCAGCAGCGTCGGGACTTCATCCTACGAGCAGTACTTC. It yields the protein CASSVGTSSYEQYF.

The chain recombines TRBV28 with TRBJ1-5; no reliable D call. CDR3 length: 17 residues. The germline gives CDR1 MDHEN, CDR2 SYDVKM. V was shortened by 6 bases and J by 1 base, with 19 bases between the two germline ends. The CDR3 DNA follows: TGTGCCAGCAGCACAACACTCCTCAAGCGAAGCAATCAGCCCCAGCATTTT. This gives the protein CASSTTLLKRSNQPQHF.

The CDR3 loop reads CASITGLGRARETQYF. DNA for the CDR3: TGTGCCAGCATTACTGGGCTCGGGAGGGCCCGGGAGACCCAGTACTTC. The V gene is TRBV7-2, the J gene TRBJ2-5; TRBD2 agrees at 8 bases. Germline lookup yields CDR1 SGHTA and CDR2 FQGNSA. The CDR3 runs to 16 residues. Trimming removed 7 bases from V and 5 bases from J; junction bases left unmatched: 15.

The chain carries TRBV6-1 and TRBJ2-5; no firm D call. V was clipped by 7 bases and J by 4 bases, with 13 bases between them. The CDR3 totals 13 residues. Germline CDR1 is MNHNS and CDR2 is SASEGT. The CDR3 nucleotides read TGTGCCAGCACCACTGTTTTGCGAGAGACCCAGTACTTC. Translating it yields CASTTVLRETQYF.

The rearrangement links TRBV15 to TRBJ2-2; no definite D call. V lost 1 base, J lost 0 bases, and 9 bases lay in between. Germline V gene lookup returns CDR1 LNHNV and CDR2 YYDKDF (reference sequence). CDR3 size: 16 residues. CDR3 in amino acids: CATSRVGRTNTGELFF. The DNA of the CDR3 is TGTGCCACCAGCAGAGTAGGTAGGACGAACACCGGGGAGCTGTTTTTT.

The chain combines TRBV30 with TRBJ1-1; 7 bases match TRBD1. Trimming at V came to 0 bases and at J to 5 bases, leaving 12 bases not matched to a gene. This CDR3 spans 16 amino acids. Germline lookup yields CDR1 GTSNPN and CDR2 SVGIG (reference sequence). The CDR3 reads CAWSVVGVAGGTEAFF. CDR3 coding DNA: TGTGCCTGGAGTGTAGTCGGGGTGGCAGGGGGGACTGAAGCTTTCTTT.